This T cell receptor (beta chain) is from a study of cytomegalovirus exposure and HLA in healthy donors. General study points: It was in a later analysis that TCR association rates were seen to vary by HLA locus, highest for DRB1 and lowest for HLA-C.

Germline CDR1 is SEHNR and CDR2 is FQNEAQ (reference sequence). V shed 2 bases, J shed 2 bases, and the junction held 1 base outside the gene matches. The CDR3 extends over 14 amino acids. Primers: 60 Vbeta forward and 13 Jbeta reverse. Here immunoSEQ multiplex PCR was the method, and the copy in TCRdb shows in-frame clones only, minus some. The sample contains over 85,000 clones, about 85% of which appear only once. Concerning this clone itself: The antigen is not known.

The sequence came from a female donor in good health and CMV-seropositive. Sequencing input: PBMCs. The chain employs TRBV7-9 and TRBJ2-7; TRBD1 aligns across 9 bases. DNA of the CDR3: TGTGCCAGCAGCTTAAGACAGGGGGCCTACGAGCAGTACTTC. Its protein product is CASSLRQGAYEQYF.